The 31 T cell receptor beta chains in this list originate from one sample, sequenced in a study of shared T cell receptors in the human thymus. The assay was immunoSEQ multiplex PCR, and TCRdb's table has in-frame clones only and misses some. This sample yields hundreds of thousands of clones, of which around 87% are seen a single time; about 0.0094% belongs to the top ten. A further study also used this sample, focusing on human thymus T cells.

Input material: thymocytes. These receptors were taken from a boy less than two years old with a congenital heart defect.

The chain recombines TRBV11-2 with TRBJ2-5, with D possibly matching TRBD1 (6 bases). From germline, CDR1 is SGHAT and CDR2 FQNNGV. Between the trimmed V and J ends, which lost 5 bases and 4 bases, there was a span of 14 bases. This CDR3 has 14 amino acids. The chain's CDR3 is CASSRDIDSETQYF. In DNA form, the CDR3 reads TGTGCCAGCAGCCGGGACATAGATTCAGAGACCCAGTACTTC.

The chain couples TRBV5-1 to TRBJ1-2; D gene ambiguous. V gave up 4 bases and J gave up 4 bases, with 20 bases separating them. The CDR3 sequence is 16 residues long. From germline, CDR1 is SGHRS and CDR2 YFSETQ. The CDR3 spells CASSHPNEEEGYGYTF. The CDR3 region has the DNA TGCGCCAGCAGCCACCCGAATGAGGAAGAGGGCTATGGCTACACCTTC.

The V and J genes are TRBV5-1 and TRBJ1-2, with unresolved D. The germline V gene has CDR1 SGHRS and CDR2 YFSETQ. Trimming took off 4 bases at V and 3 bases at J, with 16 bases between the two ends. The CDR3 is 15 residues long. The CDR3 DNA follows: TGCGCCAGCAGCGCTGTTAACAGCAGCTACTATGGCTACACCTTC. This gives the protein CASSAVNSSYYGYTF.

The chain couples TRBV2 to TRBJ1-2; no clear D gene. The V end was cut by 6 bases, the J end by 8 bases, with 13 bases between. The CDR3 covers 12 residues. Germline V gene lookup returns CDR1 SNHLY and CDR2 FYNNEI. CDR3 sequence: CASSREGDGYTF. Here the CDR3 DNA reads TGTGCCAGCAGCCGGGAGGGTGACGGCTACACCTTC.

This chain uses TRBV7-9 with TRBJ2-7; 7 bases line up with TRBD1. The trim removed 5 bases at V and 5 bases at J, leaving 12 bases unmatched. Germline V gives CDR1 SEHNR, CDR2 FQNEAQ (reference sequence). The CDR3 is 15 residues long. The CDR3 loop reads CASSRFTGAEDEQYF. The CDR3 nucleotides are TGTGCCAGCAGCCGATTCACAGGGGCGGAGGACGAGCAGTACTTC.

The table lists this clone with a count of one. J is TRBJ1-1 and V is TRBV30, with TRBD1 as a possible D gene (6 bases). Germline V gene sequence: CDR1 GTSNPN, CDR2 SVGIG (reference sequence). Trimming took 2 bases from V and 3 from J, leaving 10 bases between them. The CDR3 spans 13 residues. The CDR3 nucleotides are TGTGCCTGGAGTTCAGACAGGCACACTGAAGCTTTCTTT. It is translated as CAWSSDRHTEAFF. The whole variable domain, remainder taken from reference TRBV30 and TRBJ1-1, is SQTIHQWPATLVQPVGSPLSLECTVEGTSNPNLYWYRQAAGRGLQLLFYSVGIGQISSEVPQNLSASRPQDRQFILSSKKLLLSDSGFYLCAWSSDRHTEAFFGQGTRLTVV.

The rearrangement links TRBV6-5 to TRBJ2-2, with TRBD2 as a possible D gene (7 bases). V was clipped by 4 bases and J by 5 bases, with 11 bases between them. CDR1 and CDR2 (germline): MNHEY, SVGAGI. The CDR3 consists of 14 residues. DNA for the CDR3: TGTGCCAGCAGTTGGGAGGGGGAAACCGGGGAGCTGTTTTTT. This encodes CASSWEGETGELFF.

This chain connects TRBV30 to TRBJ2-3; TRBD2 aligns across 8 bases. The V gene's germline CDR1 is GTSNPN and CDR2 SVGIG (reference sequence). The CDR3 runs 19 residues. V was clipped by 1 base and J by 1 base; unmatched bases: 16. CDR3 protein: CAWSDPRAGALIGTDTQYF. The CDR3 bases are TGTGCCTGGAGTGACCCTAGAGCGGGGGCTCTAATCGGCACAGATACGCAGTATTTT.

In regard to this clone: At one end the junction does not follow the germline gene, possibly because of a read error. In DNA, the CDR3 is TGTGCCAGCTTACCAGGACAGCCGGTTGGGGATACGCAGTATTTT. As protein: CASLPGQPVGDTQYF. The chain couples TRBV18 to TRBJ2-3; possibly TRBD1 for D (6 bases). CDR1 and CDR2 from the germline V gene are KGHSH and LQKENI. The CDR3 length is 15 residues.

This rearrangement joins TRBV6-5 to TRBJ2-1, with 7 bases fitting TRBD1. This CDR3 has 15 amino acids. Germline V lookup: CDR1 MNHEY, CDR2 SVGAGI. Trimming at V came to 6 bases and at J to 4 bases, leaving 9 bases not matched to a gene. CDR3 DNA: TGTGCCAGCAGACAGGGGAAAATCGCTTACAATGAGCAGTTCTTC. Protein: CASRQGKIAYNEQFF.

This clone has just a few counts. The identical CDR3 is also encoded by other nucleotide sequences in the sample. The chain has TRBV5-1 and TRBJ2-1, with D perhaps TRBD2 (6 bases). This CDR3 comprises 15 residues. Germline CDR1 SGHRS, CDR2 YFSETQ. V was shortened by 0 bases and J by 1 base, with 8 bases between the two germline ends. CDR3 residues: CASSLGSGSYNEQFF. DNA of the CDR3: TGCGCCAGCAGCTTGGGTAGCGGATCCTACAATGAGCAGTTCTTC.

The CDR3 nucleotides read TGTGCCACCAGCAGAGTACCCATCCCCCACCAGCGGCAGTACTTC. Translation: CATSRVPIPHQRQYF. This chain links TRBV15 with TRBJ2-7, with D hard to call. Germline-derived CDR1 and CDR2 are LNHNV and YYDKDF (reference sequence). The V end was cut by 1 base, the J end by 9 bases, with 19 bases between. The CDR3 runs to 15 residues.

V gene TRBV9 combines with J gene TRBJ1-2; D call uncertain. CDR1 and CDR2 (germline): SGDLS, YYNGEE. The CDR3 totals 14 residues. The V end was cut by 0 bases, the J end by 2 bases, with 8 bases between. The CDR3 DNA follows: TGTGCCAGCAGCGTAGACATTACGAACTATGGCTACACCTTC. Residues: CASSVDITNYGYTF.

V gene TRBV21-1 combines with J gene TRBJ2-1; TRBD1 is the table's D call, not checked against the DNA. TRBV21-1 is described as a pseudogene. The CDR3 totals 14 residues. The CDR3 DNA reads TGTGCCAGCAGCAAACAGGGGGTAGCCAATGAGCAGTTCTTC. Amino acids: CASSKQGVANEQFF.

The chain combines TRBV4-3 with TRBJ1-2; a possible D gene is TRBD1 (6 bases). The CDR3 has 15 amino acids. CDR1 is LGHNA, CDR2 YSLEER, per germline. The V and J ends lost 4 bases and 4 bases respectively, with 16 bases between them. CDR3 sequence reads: CASSPEQGHPYGYTF. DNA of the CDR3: TGCGCCAGCAGCCCCGAACAGGGACACCCCTATGGCTACACCTTC.

The chain's CDR3 is CASSRRSNPPIKSYNEQFF. CDR3 DNA sequence: TGTGCCAGCAGTCGTCGAAGTAACCCCCCAATCAAGAGTTACAATGAGCAGTTCTTC. The gene calls are TRBV28 and TRBJ2-1; D is undetermined. CDR3 length equals 19 residues. The germline V gene has CDR1 MDHEN and CDR2 SYDVKM. V was clipped by 5 bases and J by 4 bases, with 27 bases between them.

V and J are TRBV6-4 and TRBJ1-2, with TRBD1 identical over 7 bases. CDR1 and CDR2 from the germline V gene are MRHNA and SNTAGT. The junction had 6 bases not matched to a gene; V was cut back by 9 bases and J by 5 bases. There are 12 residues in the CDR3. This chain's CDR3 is CARQGRPYGYTF. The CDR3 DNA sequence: TGTGCCAGACAGGGGAGGCCTTATGGCTACACCTTC.

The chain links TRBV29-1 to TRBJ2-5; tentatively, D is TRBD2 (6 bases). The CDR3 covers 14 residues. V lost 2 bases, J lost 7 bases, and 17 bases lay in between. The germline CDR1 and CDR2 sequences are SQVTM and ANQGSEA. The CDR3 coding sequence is TGCAGCGTTGAAAATGGGGTCGGGGGACGGACCCAGTACTTC. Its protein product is CSVENGVGGRTQYF. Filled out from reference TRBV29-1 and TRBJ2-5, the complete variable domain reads SAVISQKPSRDICQRGTSLTIQCQVDSQVTMMFWYRQQPGQSLTLIATANQGSEATYESGFVIDKFPISRPNLTFSTLTVSNMSPEDSSIYLCSVENGVGGRTQYFGPGTRLLVL.

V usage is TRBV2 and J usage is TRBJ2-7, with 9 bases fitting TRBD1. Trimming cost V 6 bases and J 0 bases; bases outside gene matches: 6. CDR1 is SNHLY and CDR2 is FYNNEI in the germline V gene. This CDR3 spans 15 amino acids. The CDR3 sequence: CASSHGQGSSYEQYF. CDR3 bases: TGTGCCAGCAGCCATGGACAGGGGAGCTCCTACGAGCAGTACTTC.

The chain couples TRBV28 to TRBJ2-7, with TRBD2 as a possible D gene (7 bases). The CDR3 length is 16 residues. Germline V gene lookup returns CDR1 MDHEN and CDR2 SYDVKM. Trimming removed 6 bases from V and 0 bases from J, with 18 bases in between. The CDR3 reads CASREGGGLASYEQYF. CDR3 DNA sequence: TGTGCCAGCAGGGAAGGGGGGGGCCTAGCCTCCTACGAGCAGTACTTC.

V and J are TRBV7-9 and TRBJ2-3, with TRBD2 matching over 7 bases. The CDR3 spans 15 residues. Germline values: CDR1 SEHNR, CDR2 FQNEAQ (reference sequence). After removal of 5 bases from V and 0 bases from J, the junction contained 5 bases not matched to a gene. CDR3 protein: CASSAGAGSTDTQYF. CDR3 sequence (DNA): TGTGCCAGCAGCGCAGGAGCGGGAAGCACAGATACGCAGTATTTT.

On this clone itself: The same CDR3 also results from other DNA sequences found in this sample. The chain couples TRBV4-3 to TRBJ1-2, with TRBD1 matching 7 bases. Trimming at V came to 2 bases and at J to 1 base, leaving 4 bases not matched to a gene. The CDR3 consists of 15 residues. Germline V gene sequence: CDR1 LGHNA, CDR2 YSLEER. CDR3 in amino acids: CASSQKQGSNYGYTF. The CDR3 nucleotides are TGCGCCAGCAGCCAAAAACAGGGGAGTAACTATGGCTACACCTTC.

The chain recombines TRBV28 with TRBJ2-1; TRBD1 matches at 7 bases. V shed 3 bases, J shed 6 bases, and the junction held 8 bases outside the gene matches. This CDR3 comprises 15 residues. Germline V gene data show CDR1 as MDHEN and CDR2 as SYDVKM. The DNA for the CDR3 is TGTGCCAGCAGTTTGGAGCGACAGGGTATCAATGAGCAGTTCTTC. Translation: CASSLERQGINEQFF.

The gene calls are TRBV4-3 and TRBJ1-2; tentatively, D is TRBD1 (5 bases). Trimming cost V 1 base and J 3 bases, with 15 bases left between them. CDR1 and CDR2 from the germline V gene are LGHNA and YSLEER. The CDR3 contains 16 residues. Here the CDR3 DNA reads TGCGCCAGCAGCCAAGGGGGTAAGGGGATAGACTATGGCTACACCTTC. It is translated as CASSQGGKGIDYGYTF.

The CDR3 is CASSFHSPGQGGSQPQHF. The CDR3 DNA reads TGTGCCAGCAGTTTCCACAGTCCTGGCCAGGGGGGAAGTCAGCCCCAGCATTTT. The rearrangement links TRBV28 to TRBJ1-5; 7 bases fit TRBD1. The CDR3 consists of 18 residues. CDR1 and CDR2 (germline): MDHEN, SYDVKM. The V gene end was trimmed by 3 bases and the J gene end by 6 bases; junction bases not matched to a gene: 17. Supplemented by reference TRBV28 and TRBJ1-5, the full variable domain reads DVKVTQSSRYLVKRTGEKVFLECVQDMDHENMFWYRQDPGLGLRLIYFSYDVKMKEKGDIPEGYSVSREKKERFSLILESASTNQTSMYLCASSFHSPGQGGSQPQHFGDGTRLSIL.

The CDR3: CASSISGGPDRGLENTEAFF. In DNA form, the CDR3 reads TGTGCCAGTAGTATATCTGGAGGTCCTGACAGGGGGCTGGAGAACACTGAAGCTTTCTTT. J is TRBJ1-1 and V is TRBV19; TRBD1 matches at 10 bases. Germline V gene sequence: CDR1 LNHDA, CDR2 SQIVND (reference sequence). The CDR3 extends over 20 amino acids. The V segment lost 2 bases and the J segment 1 base; nucleotides outside the gene matches: 16.

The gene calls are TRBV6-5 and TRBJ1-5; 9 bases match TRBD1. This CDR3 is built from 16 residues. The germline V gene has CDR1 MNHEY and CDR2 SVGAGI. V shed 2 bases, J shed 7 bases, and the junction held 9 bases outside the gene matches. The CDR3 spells CASSYHRGRLGQPQHF. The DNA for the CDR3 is TGTGCCAGCAGTTACCACAGGGGGCGCCTAGGCCAGCCCCAGCATTTT.

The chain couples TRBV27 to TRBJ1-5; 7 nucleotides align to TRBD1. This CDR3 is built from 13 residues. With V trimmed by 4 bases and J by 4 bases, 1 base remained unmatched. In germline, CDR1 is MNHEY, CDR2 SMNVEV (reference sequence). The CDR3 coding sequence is TGTGCCAGCAGTTGGGGACAGAATCAGCCCCAGCATTTT. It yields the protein CASSWGQNQPQHF.

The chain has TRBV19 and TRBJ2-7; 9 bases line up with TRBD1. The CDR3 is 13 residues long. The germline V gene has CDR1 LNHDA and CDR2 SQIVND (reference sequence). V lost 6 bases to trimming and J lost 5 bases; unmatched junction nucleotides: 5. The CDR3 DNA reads TGTGCCAGTAGCCGGGACAGGGAGAACGAGCAGTACTTC. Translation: CASSRDRENEQYF. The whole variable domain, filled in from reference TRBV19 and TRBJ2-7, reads DGGITQSPKYLFRKEGQNVTLSCEQNLNHDAMYWYRQDPGQGLRLIYYSQIVNDFQKGDIAEGYSVSREKKESFPLTVTSAQKNPTAFYLCASSRDRENEQYFGPGTRLTVT.

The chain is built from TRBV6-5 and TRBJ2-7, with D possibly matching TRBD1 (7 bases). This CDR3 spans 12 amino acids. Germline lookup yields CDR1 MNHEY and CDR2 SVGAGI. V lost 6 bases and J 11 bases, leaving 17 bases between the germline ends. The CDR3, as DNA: TGTGCCAGCAGCGCAAGTGGGGGGACAGAGTACTTC. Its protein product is CASSASGGTEYF.

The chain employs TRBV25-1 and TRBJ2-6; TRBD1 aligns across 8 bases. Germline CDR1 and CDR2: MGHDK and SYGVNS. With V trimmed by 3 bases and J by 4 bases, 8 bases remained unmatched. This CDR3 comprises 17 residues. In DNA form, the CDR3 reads TGTGCCAGCAGTGAGAGACCCGGGACAGGAGGGGCCAACGTCCTGACTTTC. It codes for CASSERPGTGGANVLTF. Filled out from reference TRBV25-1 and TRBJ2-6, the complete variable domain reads EADIYQTPRYLVIGTGKKITLECSQTMGHDKMYWYQQDPGMELHLIHYSYGVNSTEKGDLSSESTVSRIRTEHFPLTLESARPSHTSQYLCASSERPGTGGANVLTFGAGSRLTVL.